This T cell receptor (beta chain) was retrieved from a study of T cell repertoires in cytomegalovirus infection. Whole-study context: Public TCR beta signatures indicated both CMV infection and matching HLA type.

Study observations and caveats: HLA-C-restricted CMV clonotypes gave the most frequent clonotype in two of eight donors.

With 1 base removed from V and 4 bases from J, the gap between germline ends came to 11 bases. The germline V gene encodes CDR1 SGHTA and CDR2 FQGNSA. The CDR3 consists of 15 residues. TCRdb fed the reads into MiXCR, producing one record per CDR3 protein. Of 97,000 or so distinct CDR3 sequences in the sample, approximately 15% were seen once. Concerning this clonotype: Its antigen is currently unknown. Because the CDR3 is missing its conserved closing phenylalanine or tryptophan, this is likely a read error.

The receptor was derived from a human donor in good health (CMV status not recorded). Some clones in this sample may be carry-over from other donors' samples. The sample was PBMCs. V usage is TRBV7-2 and J usage is TRBJ1-3; no definite D call. The CDR3 coding sequence is TGTGCCAGCAGCTTAGAATCCGGGTCAGGAAACACCATATATTAT. This translates into CASSLESGSGNTIYY.